What follows are 21 T cell receptor beta chains derived from one specimen sequenced in a study of vaccination and CD4 T cells after COVID-19. No antigens are known for them. The Oncomine TCR Beta short-read assay was applied to DNA of cultured CD4+ T cells. TCRdb reanalysed the PCR reads using MiXCR and keeps one entry per CDR3 protein. The table lists about 6,500 distinct CDR3 sequences, 15% to 20% of them singletons, with about 20% in the top ten. Regarding treatment: roughly ten-day PBMC culture with coronavirus spike peptide pools or control peptides (ViraFEST assay). Sample: CD4+ T cells from blood, cultured in vitro. The origin of the receptors is a human donor who had recovered from COVID-19.

The rearrangement uses TRBV7-2 and TRBJ2-6, with 8 bases lining up with TRBD1. CDR1 and CDR2 (germline): SGHTA, FQGNSA. V was pared by 0 bases and J by 4 bases, with 5 bases of the junction left unmatched. The CDR3 has 17 residues. The CDR3 loop reads CASSLAQGATGANVLTF. In DNA, the CDR3 is TGTGCCAGCAGCTTAGCGCAGGGGGCAACGGGGGCCAACGTCCTGACTTTC. Full variable domain (remainder filled in from reference TRBV7-2 and TRBJ2-6): GAGVSQSPSNKVTEKGKDVELRCDPISGHTALYWYRQSLGQGLEFLIYFQGNSAPDKSGLPSDRFSAERTGGSVSTLTIQRTQQEDSAVYLCASSLAQGATGANVLTFGAGSRLTVL.

In its sample, this clonotype was seen a few times. CDR3 DNA sequence: TGTGCCTGGAGTCGCAGGGGAGCCGGGGAGCTGTTTTTT. It specifies CAWSRRGAGELFF. The chain is built from TRBV30 and TRBJ2-2, with D tentatively TRBD1 (6 bases). The V end was cut by 2 bases, the J end by 6 bases, with 10 bases between. CDR1 GTSNPN and CDR2 SVGIG come from the germline V gene (reference sequence). The CDR3 has 13 residues.

This sequence joins TRBV10-3 and TRBJ2-2; 8 nucleotides agree with TRBD1. Germline lookup yields CDR1 ENHRY and CDR2 SYGVKD. The CDR3 consists of 14 residues. The V gene end was trimmed by 4 bases and the J gene end by 5 bases; junction bases not matched to a gene: 3. The CDR3 nucleotides are TGTGCCATCAGTGGCAGGGGGCTTACCGGGGAGCTGTTTTTT. Translation gives CAISGRGLTGELFF.

The chain combines TRBV29-1 with TRBJ1-4; maybe TRBD1 (6 bases). CDR1 and CDR2 (germline): SQVTM, ANQGSEA. This CDR3 region has 14 residues. V shed 6 bases and J shed 5 bases, with 16 bases lying between them. In DNA, the CDR3 is TGCAGCGTACACACAGGGTCGACGAATGAAAAACTGTTTTTT. Residues: CSVHTGSTNEKLFF. The variable domain in full, completed from reference TRBV29-1 and TRBJ1-4, reads SAVISQKPSRDICQRGTSLTIQCQVDSQVTMMFWYRQQPGQSLTLIATANQGSEATYESGFVIDKFPISRPNLTFSTLTVSNMSPEDSSIYLCSVHTGSTNEKLFFGSGTQLSVL.

In this sample, this clonotype is medium-sized. The chain links TRBV6-5 to TRBJ1-1; 7 bases map to TRBD1. The J segment lost 0 bases and the V segment lost 0 bases, leaving 4 bases of the junction unmatched. The CDR3 is 16 residues long. Germline CDR1 is MNHEY and CDR2 is SVGAGI. The CDR3: CASSYSRGLMNTEAFF. The CDR3 nucleotides are TGTGCCAGCAGTTACTCTAGGGGGCTCATGAACACTGAAGCTTTCTTT.

This clonotype showed up just a few times. The V gene is TRBV20-1, the J gene TRBJ2-1; D possibly corresponds to TRBD2 (5 bases). Trimming removed 3 bases from V and 15 bases from J, with 18 bases in between. Germline assignment: CDR1 DFQATT and CDR2 SNEGSKA (reference sequence). The CDR3 spans 12 residues. The CDR3 loop reads CSARLGGLESFF. DNA of the CDR3: TGCAGTGCTAGGTTGGGCGGGCTAGAGTCGTTCTTC.

This clonotype appeared a few times. This chain connects TRBV24-1 to TRBJ2-2; weak D call: TRBD2 (6 bases). V lost 4 bases and J 0 bases, leaving 11 bases between the germline ends. Germline V gene sequence: CDR1 KGHDR, CDR2 SFDVKD. The CDR3 extends over 16 amino acids. CDR3 DNA sequence: TGTGCCACCAGTGACTCGGGACTCCCGAACACCGGGGAGCTGTTTTTT. Amino acid sequence: CATSDSGLPNTGELFF.

This clonotype occurred a few times. The chain has TRBV2 and TRBJ1-3; TRBD1 aligns across 9 bases. J was trimmed by 4 bases and V by 4 bases; bases with no gene match: 8. The CDR3 has 16 amino acids. CDR1 is SNHLY, CDR2 FYNNEI, per germline. In DNA, the CDR3 is TGTGCCAGCAGTGCGGCCGGGACAGGGACCGGAAACACCATATATTTT. This codes for CASSAAGTGTGNTIYF.

This sequence joins TRBV5-4 and TRBJ2-3; 13 bases align to TRBD2. V lost 4 bases to trimming and J lost 2 bases; unmatched junction nucleotides: 4. The length of the CDR3 is 16 residues. Germline values: CDR1 SGHNT, CDR2 YYREEE (reference sequence). CDR3 residues: CASSPGTSGDTDTQYF. CDR3 DNA: TGTGCCAGCAGCCCGGGGACTAGCGGGGACACAGATACGCAGTATTTT.

The J gene is TRBJ2-7, the V gene TRBV6-1, with 9 bases identical to TRBD2. From germline, CDR1 is MNHNS and CDR2 SASEGT. The CDR3 covers 15 residues. Germline trimming cut 5 bases from V and 5 bases from J; bases unmatched to any gene: 10. CDR3: CASSRPEAGGHEQYF. DNA of the CDR3: TGTGCCAGCAGTCGGCCGGAAGCGGGGGGCCACGAGCAGTACTTC.

This clonotype was observed a handful of times. The rearrangement joins TRBV27 to TRBJ2-7; 10 bases line up with TRBD1. The V and J ends lost 8 bases and 3 bases, in that order; junction bases with no gene match: 13. The CDR3 consists of 16 residues. CDR1 MNHEY and CDR2 SMNVEV come from the germline V gene (reference sequence). CDR3 in amino acids: CASGFDLRTGGYEQYF. CDR3 sequence (DNA): TGTGCCAGCGGCTTCGACCTTAGGACAGGGGGCTACGAGCAGTACTTC.

The sample holds a few counts of this clonotype. This rearrangement joins TRBV7-2 to TRBJ1-6; 8 bases line up with TRBD1. CDR1 and CDR2 (germline): SGHTA, FQGNSA. The CDR3 length is 16 residues. With V trimmed by 5 bases and J by 5 bases, 8 bases remained unmatched. The CDR3: CASSQRGTGNNSPLHF. CDR3 coding DNA: TGTGCCAGCAGCCAACGCGGGACAGGAAATAATTCACCCCTCCACTTT.

In this sample, this clonotype turned up a few times. This chain joins TRBV28 and TRBJ2-2, with D tentatively TRBD2 (5 bases). CDR3 length equals 15 residues. Trimming cost V 7 bases and J 1 base, with 13 bases left between them. Germline assignment: CDR1 MDHEN and CDR2 SYDVKM. The CDR3 sequence: CASIGRAENTGELFF. CDR3 coding DNA: TGTGCCAGCATCGGACGAGCGGAGAACACCGGGGAGCTGTTTTTT.

This clonotype appeared a few times. This chain uses TRBV19 with TRBJ2-5; D unresolved. The germline V gene has CDR1 LNHDA and CDR2 SQIVND (reference sequence). This CDR3 is 14 amino acids long. V dropped 5 bases and J dropped 3 bases, with 13 bases sitting between them. The CDR3 DNA sequence: TGTGCCAGTAGTGTAACAACTGCGGAAGAGACCCAGTACTTC. Translating it yields CASSVTTAEETQYF.

The chain has TRBV12-3 or TRBV12-4 and TRBJ1-1; D unresolved. V gave up 1 base and J gave up 3 bases, with 6 bases separating them. The CDR3 is 13 amino acids. This CDR3 reads CASSLVRDTEAFF. CDR3 DNA: TGTGCCAGCAGTTTAGTTCGGGACACTGAAGCTTTCTTT.

This clonotype was seen a handful of times. V usage is TRBV7-2 and J usage is TRBJ2-1, with 8 bases identical to TRBD1. Unmatched junction bases numbered 7, after V lost 2 bases and J lost 7 bases. The length of the CDR3 is 15 residues. The germline gives CDR1 SGHTA, CDR2 FQGNSA. The CDR3 bases are TGTGCCAGCAGCTTAACAGGACAGGGACCAAATGAGCAGTTCTTC. It is translated as CASSLTGQGPNEQFF.

V and J are TRBV7-2 and TRBJ2-1, with TRBD2 identical over 9 bases. The CDR3 is 12 residues long. The V gene's germline CDR1 is SGHTA and CDR2 FQGNSA. V gave up 9 bases and J gave up 6 bases; unmatched junction bases: 3. This CDR3 is CASSGGINEQFF. The CDR3 DNA reads TGTGCCAGTAGCGGGGGTATCAATGAGCAGTTCTTC.

This chain joins TRBV5-1 and TRBJ2-3, with D hard to call. V lost 4 bases to trimming and J lost 2 bases, with 5 bases between them. Germline CDR1 and CDR2: SGHRS and YFSETQ. CDR3 length: 12 amino acids. The CDR3 region has the DNA TGCGCCAGCAGCACTACCACAGATACGCAGTATTTT. This sequence encodes CASSTTTDTQYF.

This clonotype occurred a few times. The chain carries TRBV6-1 and TRBJ2-3, with D unclear. V was shortened by 5 bases and J by 0 bases, with 9 bases between the two germline ends. Germline V CDR1 and CDR2: MNHNS, SASEGT. CDR3 length equals 14 residues. CDR3 in amino acids: CASSTLTSTDTQYF. DNA for the CDR3: TGTGCCAGCAGTACATTAACTAGCACAGATACGCAGTATTTT.

Judged by abundance, this clonotype is medium-sized. CDR3 coding DNA: TGCAGTGCTCCAGGGAACACTGAAGCTTTCTTT. This gives the protein CSAPGNTEAFF. This sequence joins TRBV20-1 and TRBJ1-1; D not certain. The CDR3 is made up of 11 amino acids. Germline V CDR1 and CDR2: DFQATT, SNEGSKA (reference sequence). Trimming left V 5 bases short and J 1 base short, with 5 bases between.

This clonotype was detected only a few times. The chain combines TRBV10-3 with TRBJ2-3; 15 bases agree with TRBD2. Germline lookup yields CDR1 ENHRY and CDR2 SYGVKD. The CDR3 consists of 17 residues. J lost 1 base, V lost 4 bases, and 3 bases had no gene match. As DNA, the CDR3 is TGTGCCATCAGTGGGACTAGCGGGAGGGCCGGCACAGATACGCAGTATTTT. Translating it yields CAISGTSGRAGTDTQYF.